This T cell receptor beta chain was recovered during a study of T cell responses to AZD1222 COVID-19 vaccine. Findings of the study overall: Elevations in Spike-specific TCR breadth and depth followed administration of two AZD1222 doses. The sample set comprised mostly white British donors with more females, and clonal diversity was possibly underestimated.

Using immunoSEQ multiplex PCR, the repertoire was profiled, and TCRdb retains in-frame clones only, with some absent. This table holds approximately 89,000 clones, approximately 90% found once. CDR1 is SGHRS, CDR2 YFSETQ, per germline. This CDR3 has 11 amino acids. Trimming removed 5 bases from V and 7 bases from J, with 10 bases in between. On this clone itself: Its antigen is undetermined.

This sequence joins TRBV5-1 and TRBJ2-7, with D maybe TRBD1 (5 bases). The sequence was obtained from an adult who received the AZD1222 COVID-19 vaccine. The source material was peripheral blood, sampled 28 days after the second AZD1222 dose. CDR3 sequence reads: CASRMGREQYF. The DNA for the CDR3 is TGCGCCAGCAGAATGGGGCGTGAGCAGTACTTC.